This T cell receptor (beta chain) is drawn from a study of blood T cell repertoires in COVID-19. In the study overall: Collection of acute and convalescent COVID-19 samples took place in the United States, Italy and Spain. Sample material is recorded as cDNA or gDNA derived from T cells, B-cell-depleted T cells, or PBMCs.

Trimming left V 2 bases short and J 5 bases short, with 15 bases between. The CDR3 runs to 15 residues. Germline loops: CDR1 SEHNR, CDR2 FQNEAQ (reference sequence). Authors' processing steps: Reference gene primer amplification yielded estimated nucleated cell counts. The data were produced by immunoSEQ multiplex PCR, yet TCRdb's version contains in-frame clones alone and is incomplete. The V and J calls and clone size are taken from that table; D and trimming were inferred from the DNA. The sample holds roughly 25,000 clones, 89% seen once. The sequenced material came from peripheral blood. The receptor was derived from a man aged 70 or older with acute or convalescent COVID-19. The chain uses TRBV7-9 and TRBJ2-5; D may be TRBD2 (6 bases). CDR3 in amino acids: CASSLITEGRETQYF. For the CDR3, the DNA is TGTGCCAGCAGCTTAATAACCGAAGGGAGGGAGACCCAGTACTTC.